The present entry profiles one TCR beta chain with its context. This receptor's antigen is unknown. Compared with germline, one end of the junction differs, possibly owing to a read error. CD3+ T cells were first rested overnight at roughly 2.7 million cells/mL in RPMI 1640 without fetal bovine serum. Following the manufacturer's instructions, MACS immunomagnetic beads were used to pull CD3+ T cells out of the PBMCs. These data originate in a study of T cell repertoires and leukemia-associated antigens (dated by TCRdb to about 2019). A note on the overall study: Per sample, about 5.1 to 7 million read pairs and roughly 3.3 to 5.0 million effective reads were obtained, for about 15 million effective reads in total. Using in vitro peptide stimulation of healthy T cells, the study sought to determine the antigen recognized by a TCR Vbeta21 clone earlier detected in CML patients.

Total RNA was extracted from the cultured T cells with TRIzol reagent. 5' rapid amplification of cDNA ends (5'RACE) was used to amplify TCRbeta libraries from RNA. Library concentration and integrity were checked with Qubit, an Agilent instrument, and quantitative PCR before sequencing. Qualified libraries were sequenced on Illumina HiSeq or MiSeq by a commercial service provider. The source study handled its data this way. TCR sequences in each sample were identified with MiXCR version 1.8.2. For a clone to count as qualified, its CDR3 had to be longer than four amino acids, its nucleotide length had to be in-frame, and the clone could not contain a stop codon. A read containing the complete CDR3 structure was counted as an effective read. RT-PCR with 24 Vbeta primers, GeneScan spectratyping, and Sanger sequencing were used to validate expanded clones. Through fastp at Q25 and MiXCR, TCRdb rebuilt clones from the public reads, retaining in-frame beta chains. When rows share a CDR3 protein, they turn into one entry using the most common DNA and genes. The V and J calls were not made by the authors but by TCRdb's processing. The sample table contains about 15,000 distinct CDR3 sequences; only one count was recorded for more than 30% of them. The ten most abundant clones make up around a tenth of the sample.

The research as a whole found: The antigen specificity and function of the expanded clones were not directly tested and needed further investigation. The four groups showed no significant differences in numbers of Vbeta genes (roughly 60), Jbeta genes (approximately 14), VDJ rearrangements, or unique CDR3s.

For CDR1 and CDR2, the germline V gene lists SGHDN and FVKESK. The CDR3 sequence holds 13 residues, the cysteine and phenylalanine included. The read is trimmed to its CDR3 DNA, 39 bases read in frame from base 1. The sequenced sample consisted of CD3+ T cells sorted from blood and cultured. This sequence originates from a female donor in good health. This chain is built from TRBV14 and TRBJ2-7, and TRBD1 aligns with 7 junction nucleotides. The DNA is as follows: TGTGCCAGCAGCCGCCGGGACAGCTACGAGCTGTACTTC. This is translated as CASSRRDSYELYF.